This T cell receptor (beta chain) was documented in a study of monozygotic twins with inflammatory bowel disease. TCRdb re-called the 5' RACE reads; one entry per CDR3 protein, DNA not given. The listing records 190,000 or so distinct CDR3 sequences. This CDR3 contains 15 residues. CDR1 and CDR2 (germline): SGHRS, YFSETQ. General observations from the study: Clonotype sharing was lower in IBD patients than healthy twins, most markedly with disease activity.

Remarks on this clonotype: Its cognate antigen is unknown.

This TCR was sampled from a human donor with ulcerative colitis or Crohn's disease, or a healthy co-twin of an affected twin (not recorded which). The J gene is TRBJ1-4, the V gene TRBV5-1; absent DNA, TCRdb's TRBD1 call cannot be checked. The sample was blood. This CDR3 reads CASRLSGTGDEKLFF.